This T cell receptor beta chain was sequenced for a study of cytomegalovirus exposure and HLA in healthy donors. Trimming shortened V by 4 bases and J by 5 bases, and 17 bases separated the two germline ends. CDR1 is MDHEN, CDR2 SYDVKM, per germline. The CDR3 extends over 15 amino acids. 13 Jbeta primers and 60 Vbeta primers were used for the PCR. Sequencing was performed with immunoSEQ multiplex PCR; in TCRdb, only in-frame clones are kept and a portion is missing. This sample's clone table lists around 76,000 clones. The source material was PBMCs. The chain joins TRBV28 to TRBJ2-5, with D perhaps TRBD2 (6 bases). The receptor comes from a man aged 40-50 years in good health and CMV-seronegative. CDR3 loop: CASSSLSGGRETQYF. As DNA, the CDR3 is TGTGCCAGCAGTTCTCTTTCCGGGGGTAGGGAGACCCAGTACTTC.